The 20 T cell receptor beta chains in this list originate from one sample, sequenced in a study of human T cells and chemical hapten exposure (dated by TCRdb to about 2021). Library method: RACE. The sample was run on a NextSeq 500. TCRdb redid the processing of the public reads, applying fastp at Q25 and MiXCR, and retained in-frame beta chains. Rows are combined by CDR3 protein, so each entry shows the most common genes and DNA. The sample profile shows roughly 74,000 distinct CDR3 sequences; approximately 32% of them were found once. The top ten hold about 9% of the sample. The time point tag for this specimen amounts to: patch test 1, 2 weeks after DPC sensitization. The treatment or condition label corresponds to: therapeutic diphenylcyclopropenone sensitization with weekly scalp DPC. The source was whole blood, collected in connection with sensitization to the hapten diphenylcyclopropenone (DPC). The receptor set was obtained from a middle-aged man with alopecia areata. Some clones in this sample may be carry-over from other donors' samples.

This chain links TRBV28 with TRBJ1-1, with TRBD1 identical over 7 bases. Losses at the gene ends were 6 bases for V and 2 bases for J; bases not matched to a gene: 6. Germline CDR1 is MDHEN and CDR2 is SYDVKM. The CDR3 totals 14 residues. The CDR3 sequence: CASRTGTANTEAFF. The CDR3 DNA follows: TGTGCCAGCAGAACCGGGACAGCAAACACTGAAGCTTTCTTT.

This clonotype was detected only a few times. DNA of the CDR3: TGTGCCAGCAGAGCAGGGGCAGGAAGGGAGACGACCCAGTACTTC. Amino acid sequence: CASRAGAGRETTQYF. J is TRBJ2-5 and V is TRBV7-6, with D possibly being TRBD1 (6 bases). The CDR3 is 15 residues long. V was shortened by 6 bases and J by 7 bases, with 21 bases between the two germline ends. The germline gives CDR1 SGHVS, CDR2 FNYEAQ.

This chain links TRBV12-3 or TRBV12-4 with TRBJ2-1; a possible D gene is TRBD2 (7 bases). The CDR3 spans 17 residues. The ends were cut back, 1 base at V and 4 bases at J, with 17 bases in the middle. CDR3 protein: CASSLGPAGRGYNEQFF. The CDR3 coding sequence is TGTGCCAGCAGTTTAGGACCAGCGGGGAGGGGGTACAATGAGCAGTTCTTC.

CDR3 nucleotides: TGTGCCAGCAGTTTTCTACAGGCCCTCAATGAGCAGTTCTTC. Residues: CASSFLQALNEQFF. The chain combines TRBV12-3 or TRBV12-4 with TRBJ2-1; possibly TRBD1 for D (5 bases). The CDR3 has 14 amino acids. V was trimmed by 3 bases and J by 6 bases, leaving 12 bases between them.

A few counts support this clonotype. V usage is TRBV28 and J usage is TRBJ1-5; possible D gene TRBD1, 6 bases. The CDR3 consists of 13 residues. Trimming took 2 bases from V and 10 from J, leaving 12 bases between them. Germline CDR1 is MDHEN and CDR2 is SYDVKM. The CDR3 protein is CASSLTRGGPQHF. Here the CDR3 DNA reads TGTGCCAGCAGTTTAACCAGGGGTGGACCCCAGCATTTT.

This clonotype was recorded a few times. The chain employs TRBV5-1 and TRBJ1-1; D remains unclear. The germline gives CDR1 SGHRS, CDR2 YFSETQ. Trimming stripped 0 bases from V and 2 bases from J, with 8 bases between. The CDR3 runs 14 residues. CDR3 in amino acids: CASSLDTGNTEAFF. The CDR3 coding sequence is TGCGCCAGCAGCTTGGATACGGGTAACACTGAAGCTTTCTTT.

The V gene is TRBV7-3, the J gene TRBJ2-6, with D tentatively TRBD2 (6 bases). Trimming cost V 5 bases and J 8 bases, with 13 bases left between them. The CDR3 runs 14 residues. Germline V gene lookup returns CDR1 SGHTA and CDR2 FQGTGA. The CDR3 sequence is CASSRGGSPNVLTF. The CDR3 nucleotides read TGTGCCAGCAGCCGAGGAGGGAGTCCCAACGTCCTGACTTTC.

This clonotype was seen only a few times. J is TRBJ2-3 and V is TRBV28, with 7 bases lining up with TRBD2. CDR3 length equals 15 residues. In germline, CDR1 is MDHEN, CDR2 SYDVKM. V was clipped by 6 bases and J by 1 base; unmatched bases: 7. The CDR3, as DNA: TGTGCCAGCAGCCTCCGGGACTACCGCACAGATACGCAGTATTTT. Translating it yields CASSLRDYRTDTQYF.

This rearrangement joins TRBV7-2 to TRBJ2-3; D call uncertain. V was trimmed by 4 bases and J by 4 bases, leaving 12 bases between them. Germline V gives CDR1 SGHTA, CDR2 FQGNSA. The CDR3 loop spans 14 amino acids. CDR3 sequence reads: CASSSAGFSDTQYF. CDR3 bases: TGTGCCAGCAGCTCGGCTGGGTTCTCAGATACGCAGTATTTT. The full variable domain, in which reference TRBV7-2 and TRBJ2-3 provide the parts outside the CDR3, is GAGVSQSPSNKVTEKGKDVELRCDPISGHTALYWYRQSLGQGLEFLIYFQGNSAPDKSGLPSDRFSAERTGGSVSTLTIQRTQQEDSAVYLCASSSAGFSDTQYFGPGTRLTVL.

J is TRBJ1-2 and V is TRBV2; TRBD1 is a possible D gene (6 bases). The CDR3 is 13 residues long. Germline V gene lookup returns CDR1 SNHLY and CDR2 FYNNEI. V was pared by 3 bases and J by 2 bases, with 7 bases between. The CDR3 loop reads CASSDRGNYGYTF. The CDR3 DNA follows: TGTGCCAGCAGTGACAGGGGAAACTATGGCTACACCTTC.

This clonotype was recorded a few times. The chain uses TRBV3-1 and TRBJ2-7; D not certain. Per germline, CDR1 LGHDT and CDR2 YNNKEL (reference sequence). Trimming shortened V by 6 bases and J by 0 bases, and 6 bases separated the two germline ends. This CDR3 comprises 12 residues. CDR3 DNA sequence: TGTGCCAGCAGTCGTACCTCCTACGAGCAGTACTTC. It encodes CASSRTSYEQYF.

This clonotype was seen more than once but under ten times. This chain connects TRBV3-1 to TRBJ2-4, with unresolved D. The CDR3 has 15 residues. Trimming pared 3 bases from V and 1 base from J, leaving 10 bases between. Germline V gene data show CDR1 as LGHDT and CDR2 as YNNKEL (reference sequence). This CDR3 reads CASSQRMAAKNIQYF. CDR3 nucleotides: TGTGCCAGCAGCCAGCGGATGGCGGCCAAAAACATTCAGTACTTC. Drawing the rest from reference TRBV3-1 and TRBJ2-4, the complete variable domain is DTAVSQTPKYLVTQMGNDKSIKCEQNLGHDTMYWYKQDSKKFLKIMFSYNNKELIINETVPNRFSPKSPDKAHLNLHINSLELGDSAVYFCASSQRMAAKNIQYFGAGTRLSVL.

The rearrangement joins TRBV7-8 to TRBJ2-3; no clear D. Trimming stripped 3 bases from V and 2 bases from J, with 18 bases between. Germline assignment: CDR1 SGHVS and CDR2 FQNEAQ. This CDR3 spans 17 amino acids. The CDR3 loop reads CASSFTSSVWSTDTQYF. Written as DNA, the CDR3 is TGTGCCAGCAGCTTTACTTCGTCCGTTTGGTCCACAGATACGCAGTATTTT.

This clonotype came up a few times. V and J are TRBV6-6 and TRBJ2-3; TRBD2 is a possible D gene (5 bases). Deletions cut 7 bases from V and 3 bases from J, with 11 bases between. Germline assignment: CDR1 MNHNY and CDR2 SVGAGI (reference sequence). The CDR3 runs to 13 residues. The CDR3 reads CASKDRGTDTQYF. The CDR3 DNA reads TGTGCCAGCAAAGATAGAGGGACAGATACGCAGTATTTT.

The chain carries TRBV12-3 or TRBV12-4 and TRBJ2-7; either TRBD1 or TRBD2 may supply D (5 bases each). Trimming shortened V by 7 bases and J by 2 bases, and 12 bases separated the two germline ends. The CDR3 extends over 13 amino acids. DNA of the CDR3: TGTGCCAGCAACGGCCAGGGAGCCTACGAGCAGTACTTC. Translated: CASNGQGAYEQYF.

This clonotype was observed a few times. This chain joins TRBV11-2 and TRBJ1-2; 8 bases are shared with TRBD1. The length of the CDR3 is 16 residues. Germline CDR1 is SGHAT and CDR2 is FQNNGV. The J segment lost 1 base and the V segment lost 5 bases, leaving 9 bases of the junction unmatched. As DNA, the CDR3 is TGTGCCAGCAGCCGAGGGACAGGTGGATATAACTATGGCTACACCTTC. Protein: CASSRGTGGYNYGYTF.

This clonotype was detected a few times. The chain uses TRBV7-9 and TRBJ2-6; 7 bases are shared with TRBD1. V shed 1 base, J shed 3 bases, and the junction held 15 bases outside the gene matches. This CDR3 spans 20 amino acids. Germline V CDR1 and CDR2: SEHNR, FQNEAQ (reference sequence). In nucleotides, the CDR3 is TGTGCCAGCAGCTTAGGGGTTTTGGGACAGACCCACCATGGGGCCAACGTCCTGACTTTC. It specifies CASSLGVLGQTHHGANVLTF.

CDR3 sequence: CASSLGGKEGYTF. The CDR3 DNA follows: TGTGCCAGCAGCTTGGGGGGCAAGGAGGGCTACACCTTC. This chain links TRBV7-8 with TRBJ1-2; the D gene is possibly TRBD1 (6 bases). The CDR3 spans 13 residues. The germline CDR1 and CDR2 sequences are SGHVS and FQNEAQ. V was pared by 3 bases and J by 8 bases, with 13 bases between. The full variable domain, its missing parts supplied by reference TRBV7-8 and TRBJ1-2, is GAGVSQSPRYKVAKRGQDVALRCDPISGHVSLFWYQQALGQGPEFLTYFQNEAQLDKSGLPSDRFFAERPEGSVSTLKIQRTQQEDSAVYLCASSLGGKEGYTFGSGTRLTVV.

This clonotype has only one observation. This chain joins TRBV7-9 and TRBJ2-2; D perhaps matches TRBD1 (6 bases). Trimming cost V 5 bases and J 6 bases, with 10 bases left between them. The germline V gene encodes CDR1 SEHNR and CDR2 FQNEAQ (reference sequence). This CDR3 contains 13 residues. CDR3 DNA: TGTGCCAGCAGCCCCAGGGGCCCCGGGGAGCTGTTTTTT. This sequence encodes CASSPRGPGELFF.

The chain links TRBV7-2 to TRBJ2-5; D gene uncertain. The germline CDR1 and CDR2 sequences are SGHTA and FQGNSA. The CDR3 sequence is 14 residues long. Trimming cost V 4 bases and J 7 bases, with 16 bases left between them. The CDR3: CASSSDPEFGTQYF. DNA of the CDR3: TGTGCCAGCAGCTCAGACCCGGAGTTTGGGACCCAGTACTTC. Looking up the rest from reference TRBV7-2 and TRBJ2-5 gives the full variable domain: GAGVSQSPSNKVTEKGKDVELRCDPISGHTALYWYRQSLGQGLEFLIYFQGNSAPDKSGLPSDRFSAERTGGSVSTLTIQRTQQEDSAVYLCASSSDPEFGTQYFGPGTRLLVL.